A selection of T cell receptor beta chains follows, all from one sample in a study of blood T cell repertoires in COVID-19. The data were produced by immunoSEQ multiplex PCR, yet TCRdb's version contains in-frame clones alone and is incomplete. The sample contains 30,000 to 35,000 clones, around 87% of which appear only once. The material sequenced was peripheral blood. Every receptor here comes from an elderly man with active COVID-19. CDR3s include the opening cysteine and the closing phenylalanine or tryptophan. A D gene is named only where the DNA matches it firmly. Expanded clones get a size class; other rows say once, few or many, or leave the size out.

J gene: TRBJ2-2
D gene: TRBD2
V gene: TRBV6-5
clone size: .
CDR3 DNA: TGTGCCAGCAGATCTAGCGGGGCCGGGGAGCTGTTTTTT
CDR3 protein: CASRSSGAGELFF

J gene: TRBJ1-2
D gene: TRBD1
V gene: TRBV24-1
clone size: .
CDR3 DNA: TGTGCCACCAGTGATTTGCCCGCCGGGGACAGGGGGTTTTGGGGCTACACCTTC
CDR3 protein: CATSDLPAGDRGFWGYTF

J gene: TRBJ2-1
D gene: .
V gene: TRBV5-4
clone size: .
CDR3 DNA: TGTGCCAGCAGCTTGTCTTACAATGAGCAGTTCTTC
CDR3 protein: CASSLSYNEQFF

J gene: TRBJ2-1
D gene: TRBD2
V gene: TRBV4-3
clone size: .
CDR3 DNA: TGCGCCAGCAGCCAACTATCTAGCGGGAGGTCCTACAATGAGCAGTTCTTC
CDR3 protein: CASSQLSSGRSYNEQFF

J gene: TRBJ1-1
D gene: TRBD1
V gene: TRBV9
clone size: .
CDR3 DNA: TGTGCCAGCAGCGTAGGCATAGGGACAGTGAACACTGAAGCTTTCTTT
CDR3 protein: CASSVGIGTVNTEAFF

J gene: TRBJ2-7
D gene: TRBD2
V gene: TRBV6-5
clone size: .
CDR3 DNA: TGTGCCAGCAGTTTCTCGGGACTAGCGGGAGTCGGCGAGCAGTACTTC
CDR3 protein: CASSFSGLAGVGEQYF

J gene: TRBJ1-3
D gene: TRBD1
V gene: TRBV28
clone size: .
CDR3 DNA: TGTGCCAGCAGTTCGGGACAGCGAAACACCATATATTTT
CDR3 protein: CASSSGQRNTIYF

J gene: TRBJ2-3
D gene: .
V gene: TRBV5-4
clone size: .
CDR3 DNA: TGTGCCAGCAGCTTAGGAAGGGGAGGACTAAACACAGATACGCAGTATTTT
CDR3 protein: CASSLGRGGLNTDTQYF

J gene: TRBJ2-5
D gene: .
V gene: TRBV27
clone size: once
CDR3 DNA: TGTGCCAGCAGTCCCAGACAGCAAGCGGGTCAAGAGACCCAGTACTTC
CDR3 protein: CASSPRQQAGQETQYF

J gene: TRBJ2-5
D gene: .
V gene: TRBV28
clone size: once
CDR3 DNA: TGTGCCAGCAGTTTAGGGGGCTCCCAAGAGACCCAGTACTTC
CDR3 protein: CASSLGGSQETQYF

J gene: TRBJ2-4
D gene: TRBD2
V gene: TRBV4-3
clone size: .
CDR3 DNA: TGCGCCAGCAGCCAAGATAGTCTAGCGGGAACCAAAAACATTCAGTACTTC
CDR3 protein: CASSQDSLAGTKNIQYF

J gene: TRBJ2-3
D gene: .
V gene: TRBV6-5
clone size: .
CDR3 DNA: TGTGCCAGCAGCGTAAGACAGGGCACAGATACGCAGTATTTT
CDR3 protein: CASSVRQGTDTQYF

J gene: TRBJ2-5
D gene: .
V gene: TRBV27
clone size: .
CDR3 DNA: TGTGCCAGCAGTTTTCTGGACAGCCAAGAGACCCAGTACTTC
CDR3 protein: CASSFLDSQETQYF

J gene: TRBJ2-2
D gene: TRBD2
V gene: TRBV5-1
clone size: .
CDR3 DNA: TGCGCCAGCAGCTTTAGCGGGAGTTGGAGTGGAACCGGGGAGCTGTTTTTT
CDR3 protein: CASSFSGSWSGTGELFF

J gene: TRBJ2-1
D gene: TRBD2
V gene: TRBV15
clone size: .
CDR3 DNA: TGTGCCACCAGCAGAGGACTAGCGGGAGATAATGAGCAGTTCTTC
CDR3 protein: CATSRGLAGDNEQFF

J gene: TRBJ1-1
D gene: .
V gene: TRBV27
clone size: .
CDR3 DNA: TGTGCCAGCAGTTTAAGGCGACTGTTGAACACTGAAGCTTTCTTT
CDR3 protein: CASSLRRLLNTEAFF

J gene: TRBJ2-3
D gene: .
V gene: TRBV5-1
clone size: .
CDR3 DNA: TGCGCCAGCAGCTTGGGTACTATCCCAGATACGCAGTATTTT
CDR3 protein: CASSLGTIPDTQYF

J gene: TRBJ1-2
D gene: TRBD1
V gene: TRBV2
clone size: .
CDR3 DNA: TGTGCCAGCAGTGAAGTGGGACAGGATCGAAACTATGGCTACACCTTC
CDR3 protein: CASSEVGQDRNYGYTF

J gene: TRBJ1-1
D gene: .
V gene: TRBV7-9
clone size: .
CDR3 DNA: TGTGCCAGCAGCTTACCTCGGCAGGGTAGCACTGAAGCTTTCTTT
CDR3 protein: CASSLPRQGSTEAFF

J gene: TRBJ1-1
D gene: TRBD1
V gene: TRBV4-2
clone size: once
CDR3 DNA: TGTGCCAGCAGCCAGAGGGGCCAGGGGGTCGCTGAAGCTTTCTTT
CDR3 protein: CASSQRGQGVAEAFF

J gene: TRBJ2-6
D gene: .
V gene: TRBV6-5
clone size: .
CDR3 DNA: TGTGCCAGCAGTTACTCACAAAGCTCTGGGGCCAACGTCCTGACTTTC
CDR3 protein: CASSYSQSSGANVLTF

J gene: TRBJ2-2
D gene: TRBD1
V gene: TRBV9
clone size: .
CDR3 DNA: TGTGCCAGCAGCGTCACCAGTACCGGGACAGACTCCACCGGGGAGCTGTTTTTT
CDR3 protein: CASSVTSTGTDSTGELFF

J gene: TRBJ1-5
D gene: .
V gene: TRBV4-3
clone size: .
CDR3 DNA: TGCGCCAGCAGCCAAGGGCGACAGGTTTGGGAGCCCCAGCATTTT
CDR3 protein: CASSQGRQVWEPQHF

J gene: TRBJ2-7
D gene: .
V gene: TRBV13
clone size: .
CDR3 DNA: TGTGCCAGCAGCTCCCAAACATACGAGCAGTACTTC
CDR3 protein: CASSSQTYEQYF

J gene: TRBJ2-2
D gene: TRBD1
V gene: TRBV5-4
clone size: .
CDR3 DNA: TGTGCCAGCAGCACCCCGGGACAGGGGGCGAGCACCGGGGAGCTGTTTTTT
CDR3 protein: CASSTPGQGASTGELFF

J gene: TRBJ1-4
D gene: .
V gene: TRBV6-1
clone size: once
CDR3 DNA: TGTGCCAGCAGTGAAGGGAGCACTAATGAAAAACTGTTTTTT
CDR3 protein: CASSEGSTNEKLFF

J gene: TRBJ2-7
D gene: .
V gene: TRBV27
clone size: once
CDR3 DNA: TGTGCCAGCAGTTTAGGGGCGGGAACACCTACCTACGAGCAGTACTTC
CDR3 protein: CASSLGAGTPTYEQYF

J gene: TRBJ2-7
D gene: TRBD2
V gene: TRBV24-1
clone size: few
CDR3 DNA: TGTGCCACCAGTGATTCGAATCCAGCGGGACGAGGGGAGCAGTACTTC
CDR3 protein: CATSDSNPAGRGEQYF

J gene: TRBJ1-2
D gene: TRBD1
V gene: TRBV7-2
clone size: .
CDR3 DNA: TGTGCCAGCAGCCCTGAATGGACAGGGGCGAATGGCTACACCTTC
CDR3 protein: CASSPEWTGANGYTF

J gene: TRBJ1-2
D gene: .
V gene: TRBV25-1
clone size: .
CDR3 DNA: TGTGCCAGCAGTCCTACAGGGAATGGCTACACCTTC
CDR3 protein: CASSPTGNGYTF

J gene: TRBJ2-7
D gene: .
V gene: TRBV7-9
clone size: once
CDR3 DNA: TGTGCCAGCAGCGCCCGGGACACTTCCTCCTACGAGCAGTACTTC
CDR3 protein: CASSARDTSSYEQYF

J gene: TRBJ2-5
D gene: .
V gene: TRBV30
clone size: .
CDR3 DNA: TGTGCCTGGAGCCCTTTACGGGGGAAAGAGACCCAGTACTTC
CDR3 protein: CAWSPLRGKETQYF

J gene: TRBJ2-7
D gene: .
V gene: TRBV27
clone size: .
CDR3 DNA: TGTGCCAGCAGTCCCCTAGCTAAGCCCTACGAGCAGTACTTC
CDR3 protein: CASSPLAKPYEQYF

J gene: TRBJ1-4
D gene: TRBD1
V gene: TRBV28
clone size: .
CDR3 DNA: TGTGCCAGCAGTTCTCCCGGGACAGGGGTTACTAATGAAAAACTGTTTTTT
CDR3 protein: CASSSPGTGVTNEKLFF

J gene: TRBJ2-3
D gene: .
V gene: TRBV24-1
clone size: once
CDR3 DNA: TGTGCCACCAGTGATTCTCGGACACTCAGCACAGATACGCAGTATTTT
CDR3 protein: CATSDSRTLSTDTQYF

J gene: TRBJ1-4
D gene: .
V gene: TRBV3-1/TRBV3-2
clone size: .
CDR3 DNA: TGTGCCAGCAGCCAAGTGCCGGGAAAGGGAAAACTGTTTTTT
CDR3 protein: CASSQVPGKGKLFF

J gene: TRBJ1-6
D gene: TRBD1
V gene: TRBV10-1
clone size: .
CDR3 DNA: TGCGCCAGCCGACAGGGGGATAATTCACCCCTCCACTTT
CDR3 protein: CASRQGDNSPLHF

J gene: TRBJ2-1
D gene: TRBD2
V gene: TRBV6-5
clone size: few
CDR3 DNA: TGTGCCAGCAGAGGAGGTAGCGGGAGGATAAATGAGCAGTTCTTC
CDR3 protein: CASRGGSGRINEQFF

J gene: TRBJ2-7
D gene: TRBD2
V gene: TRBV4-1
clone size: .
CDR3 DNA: TGCGCCAGCAGCCAAGGCCCACAGGGGACTAGCGGAGTCCGCGAGCAGTACTTC
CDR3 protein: CASSQGPQGTSGVREQYF

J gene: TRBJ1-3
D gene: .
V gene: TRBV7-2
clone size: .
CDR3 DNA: TGTGCCAGCAGCTTAGTCCAGGCGAGAATCTCTGGAAACACCATATATTTT
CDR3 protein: CASSLVQARISGNTIYF

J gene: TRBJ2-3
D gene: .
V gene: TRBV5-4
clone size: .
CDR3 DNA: TGTGCCAGCAGCTTGATCGATTCGACACCCGATACGCAGTATTTT
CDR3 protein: CASSLIDSTPDTQYF

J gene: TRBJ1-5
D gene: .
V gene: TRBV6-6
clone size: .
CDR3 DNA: TGTGCCAGCAGCAGGCAGGACAATCAGCCCCAGCATTTT
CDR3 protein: CASSRQDNQPQHF

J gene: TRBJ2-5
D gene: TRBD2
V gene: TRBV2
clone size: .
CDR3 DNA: TGTGCCAGCAGCCGTCAAGGGACAGCCCTAGCGGGAGGCCCGGGGACCCAGTACTTC
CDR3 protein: CASSRQGTALAGGPGTQYF

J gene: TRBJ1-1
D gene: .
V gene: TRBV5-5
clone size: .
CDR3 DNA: TGTGCCAGCAGCTCGGGACACTTGAACACTGAAGCTTTCTTT
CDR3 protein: CASSSGHLNTEAFF

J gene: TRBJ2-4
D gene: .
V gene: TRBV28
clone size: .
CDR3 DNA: TGTGCCAGCAGTCGGAGAAACATTCAGTACTTC
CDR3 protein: CASSRRNIQYF

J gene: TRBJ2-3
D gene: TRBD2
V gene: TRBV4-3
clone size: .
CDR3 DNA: TGCGCCAGCAGCCAACTCGGCGGGAGAGATACGCAGTATTTT
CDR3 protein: CASSQLGGRDTQYF

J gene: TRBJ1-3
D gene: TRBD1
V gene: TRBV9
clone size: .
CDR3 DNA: TGTGCCAGCAGCGTCCTAGCACAGGGGGGAAACACCATATATTTT
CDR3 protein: CASSVLAQGGNTIYF

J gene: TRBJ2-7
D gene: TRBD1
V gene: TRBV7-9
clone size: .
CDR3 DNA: TGTGCCAGCAGCAAATCCGGGACAGGGTTGGGTTCCGAGCAGTACTTC
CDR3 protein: CASSKSGTGLGSEQYF

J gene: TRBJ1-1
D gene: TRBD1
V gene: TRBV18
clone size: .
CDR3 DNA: TGTGCCAGCTCATTGAACCCGGGACAGGCGAACTTGAACACTGAAGCTTTCTTT
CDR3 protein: CASSLNPGQANLNTEAFF

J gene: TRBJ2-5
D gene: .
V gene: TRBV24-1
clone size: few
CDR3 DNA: TGTGCCACCAGTGATTTTACAGGGACGGAGACCCAGTACTTC
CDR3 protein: CATSDFTGTETQYF

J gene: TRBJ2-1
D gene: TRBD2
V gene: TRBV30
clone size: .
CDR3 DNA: TGTGCCTGGAGTCCCCGGGCCTCGGGGGGCAATGAGCAGTTCTTC
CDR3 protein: CAWSPRASGGNEQFF

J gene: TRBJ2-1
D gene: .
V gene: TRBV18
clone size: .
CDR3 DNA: TGTGCCAGCTCACCAAGGGGCGGAAACAATGAGCAGTTCTTC
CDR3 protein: CASSPRGGNNEQFF

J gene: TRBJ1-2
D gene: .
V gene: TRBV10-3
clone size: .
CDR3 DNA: TGTGCCATCAGTGAGCAGGGTTATGGCTACACCTTC
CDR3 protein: CAISEQGYGYTF